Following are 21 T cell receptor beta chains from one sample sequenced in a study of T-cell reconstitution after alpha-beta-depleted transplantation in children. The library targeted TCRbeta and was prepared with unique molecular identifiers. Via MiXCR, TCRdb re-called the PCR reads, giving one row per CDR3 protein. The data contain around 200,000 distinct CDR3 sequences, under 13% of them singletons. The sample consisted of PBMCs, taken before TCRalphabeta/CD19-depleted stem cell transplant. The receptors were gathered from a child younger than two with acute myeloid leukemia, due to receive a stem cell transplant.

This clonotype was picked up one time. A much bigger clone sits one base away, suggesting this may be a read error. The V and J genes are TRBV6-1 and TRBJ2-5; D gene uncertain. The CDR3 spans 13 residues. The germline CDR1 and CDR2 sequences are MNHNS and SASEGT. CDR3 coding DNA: TGTGTCAGCAGTGAACGGGACCAAGAGACCCAGTACTTC. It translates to CVSSERDQETQYF.

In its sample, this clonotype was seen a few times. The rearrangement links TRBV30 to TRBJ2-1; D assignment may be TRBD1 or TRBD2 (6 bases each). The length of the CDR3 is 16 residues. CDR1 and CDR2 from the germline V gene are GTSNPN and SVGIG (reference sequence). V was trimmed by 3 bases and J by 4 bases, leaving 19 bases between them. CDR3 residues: CAWRSGRGARYNEQFF. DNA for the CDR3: TGTGCCTGGAGGTCTGGAAGGGGGGCGCGGTACAATGAGCAGTTCTTC.

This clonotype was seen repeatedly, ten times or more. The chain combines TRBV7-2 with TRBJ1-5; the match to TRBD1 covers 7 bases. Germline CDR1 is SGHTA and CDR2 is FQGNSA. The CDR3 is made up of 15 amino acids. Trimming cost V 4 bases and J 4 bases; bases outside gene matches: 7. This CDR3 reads CASSSPTGRNQPQHF. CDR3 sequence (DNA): TGTGCCAGCAGCTCCCCGACAGGGCGTAATCAGCCCCAGCATTTT.

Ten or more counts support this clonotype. The CDR3 loop reads CATSRGIDRGLQPQHF. The CDR3 DNA sequence: TGTGCCACCAGCAGAGGAATAGACAGGGGGCTACAGCCCCAGCATTTT. This chain uses TRBV15 with TRBJ1-5; 10 bases line up with TRBD1. Germline V gene data show CDR1 as LNHNV and CDR2 as YYDKDF (reference sequence). This CDR3 region has 16 residues. V was pared by 1 base and J by 7 bases, with 7 bases of the junction left unmatched. Filled out from reference TRBV15 and TRBJ1-5, the complete variable domain reads DAMVIQNPRYQVTQFGKPVTLSCSQTLNHNVMYWYQQKSSQAPKLLFHYYDKDFNNEADTPDNFQSRRPNTSFCFLDIRSPGLGDTAMYLCATSRGIDRGLQPQHFGDGTRLSIL.

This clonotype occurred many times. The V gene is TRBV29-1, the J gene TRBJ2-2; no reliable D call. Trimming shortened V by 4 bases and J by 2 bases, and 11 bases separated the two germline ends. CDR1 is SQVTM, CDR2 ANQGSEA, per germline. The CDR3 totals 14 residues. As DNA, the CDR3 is TGCAGCGTTGGTGGCACAGCTAACACCGGGGAGCTGTTTTTT. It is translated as CSVGGTANTGELFF.

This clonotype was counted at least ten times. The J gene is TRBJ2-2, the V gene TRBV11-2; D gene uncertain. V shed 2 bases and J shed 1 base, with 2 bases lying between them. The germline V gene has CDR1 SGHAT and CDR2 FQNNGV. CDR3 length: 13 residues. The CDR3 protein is CASSLQNTGELFF. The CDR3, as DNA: TGTGCCAGCAGCTTACAGAACACCGGGGAGCTGTTTTTT.

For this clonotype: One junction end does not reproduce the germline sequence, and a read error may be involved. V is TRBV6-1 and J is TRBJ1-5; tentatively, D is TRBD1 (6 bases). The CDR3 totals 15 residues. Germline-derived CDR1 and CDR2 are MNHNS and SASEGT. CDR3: CASSKAGARSQPQHF. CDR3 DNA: TGTGCCAGCAGTAAAGCAGGGGCGCGGAGTCAGCCCCAGCATTTT.

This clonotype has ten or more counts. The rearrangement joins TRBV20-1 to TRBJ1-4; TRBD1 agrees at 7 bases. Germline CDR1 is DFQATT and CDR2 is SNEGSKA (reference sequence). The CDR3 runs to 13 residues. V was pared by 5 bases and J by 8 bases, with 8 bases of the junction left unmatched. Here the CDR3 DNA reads TGCAGTGCTCCCAGGGGGGGGGGAGAAAAACTGTTTTTT. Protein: CSAPRGGGEKLFF.

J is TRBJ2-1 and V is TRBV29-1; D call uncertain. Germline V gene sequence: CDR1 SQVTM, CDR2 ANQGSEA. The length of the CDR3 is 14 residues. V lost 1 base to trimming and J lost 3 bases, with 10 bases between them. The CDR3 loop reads CSVEGGTVYNEQFF. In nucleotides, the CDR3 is TGCAGCGTTGAAGGGGGTACAGTCTACAATGAGCAGTTCTTC.

CDR3 DNA sequence: TGTGCCAGCAGCTTAATCAGACGAACGGGGAACACTGAAGCTTTCTTT. This gives the protein CASSLIRRTGNTEAFF. The chain is built from TRBV13 and TRBJ1-1, with D unresolved. V was trimmed by 2 bases and J by 1 base, leaving 14 bases between them. There are 16 residues in the CDR3. CDR1 PRHDT and CDR2 FYEKMQ come from the germline V gene (reference sequence). The full variable domain, completed using reference TRBV13 and TRBJ1-1, is AAGVIQSPRHLIKEKRETATLKCYPIPRHDTVYWYQQGPGQDPQFLISFYEKMQSDKGSIPDRFSAQQFSDYHSELNMSSLELGDSALYFCASSLIRRTGNTEAFFGQGTRLTVV.

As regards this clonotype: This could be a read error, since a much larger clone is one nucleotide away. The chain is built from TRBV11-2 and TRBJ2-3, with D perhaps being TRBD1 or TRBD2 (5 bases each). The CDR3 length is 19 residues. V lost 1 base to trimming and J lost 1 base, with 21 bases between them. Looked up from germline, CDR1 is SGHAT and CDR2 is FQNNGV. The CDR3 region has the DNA TGTGCCAGCAGCTTAGTAGCCGGGCTGACAGCGGCCCGCACAGATACGCAGTATTTT. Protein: CASSLVAGLTAARTDTQYF.

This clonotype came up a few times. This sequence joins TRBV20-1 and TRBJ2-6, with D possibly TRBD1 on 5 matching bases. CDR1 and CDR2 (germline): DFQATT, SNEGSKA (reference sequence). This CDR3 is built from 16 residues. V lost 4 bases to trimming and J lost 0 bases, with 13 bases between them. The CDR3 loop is CSAIRGPPSGANVLTF. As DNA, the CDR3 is TGCAGTGCTATAAGGGGCCCGCCCTCTGGGGCCAACGTCCTGACTTTC.

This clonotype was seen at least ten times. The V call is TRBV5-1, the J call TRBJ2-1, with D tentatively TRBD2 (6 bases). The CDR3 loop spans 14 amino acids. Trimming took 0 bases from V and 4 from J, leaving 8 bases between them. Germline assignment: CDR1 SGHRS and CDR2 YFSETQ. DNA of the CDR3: TGCGCCAGCAGCTTGGTAGCGGAATACAATGAGCAGTTCTTC. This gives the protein CASSLVAEYNEQFF.

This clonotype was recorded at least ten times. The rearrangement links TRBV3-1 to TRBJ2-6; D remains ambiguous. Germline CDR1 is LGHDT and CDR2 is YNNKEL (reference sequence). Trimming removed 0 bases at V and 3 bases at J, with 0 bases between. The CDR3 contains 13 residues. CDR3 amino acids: CASSQDGANVLTF. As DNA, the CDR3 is TGTGCCAGCAGCCAAGATGGGGCCAACGTCCTGACTTTC. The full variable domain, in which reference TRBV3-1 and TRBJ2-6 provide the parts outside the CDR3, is DTAVSQTPKYLVTQMGNDKSIKCEQNLGHDTMYWYKQDSKKFLKIMFSYNNKELIINETVPNRFSPKSPDKAHLNLHINSLELGDSAVYFCASSQDGANVLTFGAGSRLTVL.

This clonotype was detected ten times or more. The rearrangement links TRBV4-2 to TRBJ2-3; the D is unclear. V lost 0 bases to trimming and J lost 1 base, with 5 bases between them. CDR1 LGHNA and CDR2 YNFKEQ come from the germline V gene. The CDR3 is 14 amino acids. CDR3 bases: TGTGCCAGCAGCCAAGAATGGGGCACAGATACGCAGTATTTT. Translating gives CASSQEWGTDTQYF.

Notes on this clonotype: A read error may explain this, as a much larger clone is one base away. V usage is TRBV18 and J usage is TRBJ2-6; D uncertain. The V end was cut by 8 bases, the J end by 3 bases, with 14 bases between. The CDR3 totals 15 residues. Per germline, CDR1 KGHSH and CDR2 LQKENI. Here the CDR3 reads CASTLLLGGANVLTF. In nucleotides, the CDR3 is TGTGCCAGCACATTACTACTCGGTGGGGCCAACGTCCTGACTTTC.

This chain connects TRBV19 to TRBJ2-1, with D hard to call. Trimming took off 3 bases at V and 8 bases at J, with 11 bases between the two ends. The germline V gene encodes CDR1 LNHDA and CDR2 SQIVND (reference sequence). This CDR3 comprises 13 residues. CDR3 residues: CASSIVPFDEQFF. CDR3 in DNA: TGTGCCAGTAGTATTGTTCCCTTCGATGAGCAGTTCTTC.

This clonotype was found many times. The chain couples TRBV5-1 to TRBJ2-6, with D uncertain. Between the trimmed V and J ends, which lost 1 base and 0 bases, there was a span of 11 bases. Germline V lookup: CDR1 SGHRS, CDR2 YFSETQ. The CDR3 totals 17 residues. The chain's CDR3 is CASSLIGPYSGANVLTF. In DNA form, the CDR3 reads TGCGCCAGCAGCTTGATTGGTCCATACTCTGGGGCCAACGTCCTGACTTTC.

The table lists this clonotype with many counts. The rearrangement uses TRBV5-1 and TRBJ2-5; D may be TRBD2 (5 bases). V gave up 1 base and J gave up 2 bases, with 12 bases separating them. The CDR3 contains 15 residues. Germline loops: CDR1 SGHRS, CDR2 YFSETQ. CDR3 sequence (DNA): TGCGCCAGCAGCTTGCCGGGGAGCAGGCAAGAGACCCAGTACTTC. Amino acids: CASSLPGSRQETQYF.

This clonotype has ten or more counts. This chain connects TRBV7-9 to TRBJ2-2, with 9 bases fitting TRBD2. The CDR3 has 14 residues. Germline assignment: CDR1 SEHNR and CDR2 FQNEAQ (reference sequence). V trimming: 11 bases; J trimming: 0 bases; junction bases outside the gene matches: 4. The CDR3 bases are TGTGCCGGTTCTAGCGGGACGAACACCGGGGAGCTGTTTTTT. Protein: CAGSSGTNTGELFF. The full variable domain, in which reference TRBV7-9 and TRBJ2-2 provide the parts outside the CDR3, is DTGVSQNPRHKITKRGQNVTFRCDPISEHNRLYWYRQTLGQGPEFLTYFQNEAQLEKSRLLSDRFSAERPKGSFSTLEIQRTEQGDSAMYLCAGSSGTNTGELFFGEGSRLTVL.

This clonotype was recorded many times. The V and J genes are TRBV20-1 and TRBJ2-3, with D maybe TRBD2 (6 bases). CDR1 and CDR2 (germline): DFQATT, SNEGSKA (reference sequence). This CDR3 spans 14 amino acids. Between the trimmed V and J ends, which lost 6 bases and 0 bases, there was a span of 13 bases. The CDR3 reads CSATTEGSTDTQYF. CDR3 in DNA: TGCAGTGCAACCACGGAGGGGAGCACAGATACGCAGTATTTT.